Below, 3 T cell receptor beta chains from the same sample are listed, as sequenced in a study of human T cells and chemical hapten exposure (dated by TCRdb to the early 2020s). Receptors were amplified or captured by RACE. The sequencer listed for this sample is NextSeq 500. TCRdb itself trimmed the public reads at Q25 with fastp, ran MiXCR and retained productive beta chains. Rows matching on CDR3 protein sequence are summarized as one entry with the most common DNA and genes. Recorded for this sample are 95,000 or so distinct CDR3 sequences; roughly 10% of them occurred a single time. The ten largest clones capture 2.5% to 4% of the sample. Reading the label with the study, this specimen's time point is: patch test 2, 6 weeks after DPC sensitization. The treatment or condition label, read with the paper, signifies: therapeutic diphenylcyclopropenone sensitization with weekly scalp DPC. Material: whole blood, obtained in connection with sensitization to the hapten diphenylcyclopropenone (DPC). These receptors all stem from a woman aged 40 to 55 with alopecia areata. Some clones in this sample may be carry-over from other donors' samples.

There are many counts of this clonotype. This chain uses TRBV6-2 or TRBV6-3 with TRBJ2-5, with D unclear. CDR1 is MNHEY and CDR2 is SVGEGT in the germline V gene. The ends were cut back, 5 bases at V and 5 bases at J, with 18 bases in the middle. The CDR3 is made up of 15 amino acids. DNA of the CDR3: TGTGCCAGCAGTCCCACCGTGGCAGGTTCGGAGACCCAGTACTTC. This sequence encodes CASSPTVAGSETQYF.

The chain combines TRBV29-1 with TRBJ2-5; unclear D gene. V shed 6 bases and J shed 0 bases, with 5 bases lying between them. The CDR3 has 11 amino acids. Germline V lookup: CDR1 SQVTM, CDR2 ANQGSEA. CDR3 region: CSVTYQETQYF. The CDR3 DNA reads as TGCAGCGTCACGTACCAAGAGACCCAGTACTTC.

This clonotype was observed many times. V and J are TRBV3-1 and TRBJ2-7, with 7 bases aligning to TRBD2. The V gene's germline CDR1 is LGHDT and CDR2 YNNKEL (reference sequence). This CDR3 is built from 13 residues. Trimming took 0 bases from V and 6 from J; bases not matched to a gene: 2. CDR3 protein: CASSQDRGSEQYF. For the CDR3, the DNA is TGTGCCAGCAGCCAAGATCGCGGGAGCGAGCAGTACTTC.